Below, 31 T cell receptor beta chains from the same sample are listed, as sequenced in a study of T cell repertoires in aging, cancer and after chemotherapy. A mixed TRB-A/B primer pool amplified rearranged TRB by multiplex touch-down PCR. TCRdb itself ran the multiplex PCR reads through MiXCR, one entry per CDR3 protein. The table lists 2,500 to 3,500 distinct CDR3 sequences, 40% to 55% of them singletons. The template was genomic DNA from peripheral blood, not RNA. What was sequenced was blood. The receptors here all came from a human donor with a solid tumor.

V is TRBV5-4 and J is TRBJ2-2, with D unresolved. Germline loops: CDR1 SGHNT, CDR2 YYREEE (reference sequence). The length of the CDR3 is 16 residues. Trimming left V 4 bases short and J 0 bases short, with 13 bases between. CDR3 sequence: CASSPPGNANTGELFF. CDR3 DNA: TGTGCCAGCAGCCCCCCAGGTAACGCGAACACCGGGGAGCTGTTTTTT.

The table lists this clonotype with a few counts. The J gene is TRBJ1-5, the V gene TRBV30; D is unclear. Per germline, CDR1 GTSNPN and CDR2 SVGIG (reference sequence). Trimming removed 7 bases at V and 2 bases at J, with 12 bases between. The CDR3 totals 13 residues. This CDR3 reads CALKTGGNQPQHF. Here the CDR3 DNA reads TGTGCCTTGAAAACGGGCGGCAATCAGCCCCAGCATTTT.

The sample holds a few counts of this clonotype. The chain joins TRBV20-1 to TRBJ1-6, with 10 bases that match TRBD1. The CDR3 loop spans 12 amino acids. Germline-derived CDR1 and CDR2 are DFQATT and SNEGSKA (reference sequence). Trimming took 5 bases from V and 15 from J; bases not matched to a gene: 7. The CDR3 reads CSADIDRGLLHF. In DNA, the CDR3 is TGCAGTGCTGATATAGACAGGGGGCTCCTCCACTTT.

This chain uses TRBV7-2 with TRBJ2-3; TRBD2 is a possible D gene (5 bases). The CDR3 length is 15 residues. CDR1 and CDR2 (germline): SGHTA, FQGNSA. V lost 7 bases and J 0 bases, leaving 14 bases between the germline ends. In DNA form, the CDR3 reads TGTGCCAGCACAGTAAGCGGTGCTAGCACAGATACGCAGTATTTT. Translation: CASTVSGASTDTQYF.

This clonotype showed up just a few times. The chain uses TRBV7-9 and TRBJ2-7; D remains unclear. Germline CDR1 and CDR2: SEHNR and FQNEAQ (reference sequence). The V and J ends lost 3 bases and 5 bases respectively, with 14 bases between them. The CDR3 length is 14 residues. CDR3 protein: CASSFSRVQHEQYF. DNA for the CDR3: TGTGCCAGCAGCTTTTCAAGGGTTCAACACGAGCAGTACTTC.

This clonotype has only a few counts. The V gene is TRBV6-6, the J gene TRBJ1-2; D perhaps matches TRBD1 (5 bases). Deletions cut 6 bases from V and 5 bases from J, with 10 bases between. Germline CDR1 and CDR2: MNHNY and SVGAGI (reference sequence). The CDR3 length is 12 residues. Here the CDR3 DNA reads TGTGCCAGCAGGCAGGGCGGGTATGGCTACACCTTC. It translates to CASRQGGYGYTF.

This clonotype appeared a few times. J is TRBJ2-1 and V is TRBV15; D is perhaps TRBD1 (6 bases). V lost 0 bases to trimming and J lost 10 bases, with 10 bases between them. CDR1 and CDR2 (germline): LNHNV, YYDKDF (reference sequence). This CDR3 has 13 residues. CDR3 nucleotide sequence: TGTGCCACCAGCAGAGATAGGGGGACGGAGCAGTTCTTC. It specifies CATSRDRGTEQFF.

V gene TRBV30 combines with J gene TRBJ1-5, with TRBD1 matching over 8 bases. The CDR3 runs to 14 residues. CDR1 GTSNPN and CDR2 SVGIG come from the germline V gene (reference sequence). J gave up 6 bases and V 2 bases, and 6 bases lay outside the gene matches. CDR3 protein: CAWSPGQGGQPQHF. The CDR3 DNA follows: TGTGCCTGGAGTCCTGGACAGGGTGGTCAGCCCCAGCATTTT.

Concerning this clonotype: This may arise from a read error, as a much more abundant clone is one base away. The chain has TRBV29-1 and TRBJ2-7; D unclear. Germline CDR1 and CDR2: SQVTM and ANQGSEA. The CDR3 consists of 12 residues. Written as DNA, the CDR3 is TGCAGCGTTGAGCCCAACTCCTACGAGCATTACTTC. This translates into CSVEPNSYEHYF.

This clonotype was detected a few times. The J gene is TRBJ2-1, the V gene TRBV6-5, with D tentatively TRBD1 or TRBD2 (5 bases each). The CDR3 runs 13 residues. Trimming took 5 bases from V and 7 from J, leaving 12 bases between them. CDR1 MNHEY and CDR2 SVGAGI come from the germline V gene. This chain's CDR3 is CASSERAGNEQFF. The CDR3 DNA reads as TGTGCCAGCAGTGAGAGGGCAGGGAATGAGCAGTTCTTC.

The chain has TRBV19 and TRBJ2-6, with D perhaps TRBD2 (6 bases). Germline V gene lookup returns CDR1 LNHDA and CDR2 SQIVND (reference sequence). The CDR3 contains 15 residues. V lost 2 bases and J 2 bases, leaving 7 bases between the germline ends. CDR3 DNA: TGTGCCAGTAGTATAACGGGAGCTGGGGCCAACGTCCTGACTTTC. It codes for CASSITGAGANVLTF.

V gene TRBV6-1 combines with J gene TRBJ2-3; no definite D call. Deletions cut 8 bases from V and 1 base from J, with 7 bases between. This CDR3 has 12 amino acids. In germline, CDR1 is MNHNS, CDR2 SASEGT. The CDR3 region is CASGRGTDTQYF. DNA of the CDR3: TGTGCCAGCGGTAGGGGCACAGATACGCAGTATTTT.

This clonotype was counted between two and nine times. The rearrangement joins TRBV7-2 to TRBJ2-2, with D maybe TRBD2 (5 bases). Trimming pared 7 bases from V and 5 bases from J, leaving 11 bases between. Germline V CDR1 and CDR2: SGHTA, FQGNSA. This CDR3 is 13 amino acids long. The CDR3 sequence: CASNGVGTGELFF. In DNA, the CDR3 is TGTGCCAGCAACGGGGTAGGGACCGGGGAGCTGTTTTTT.

By sample share, this clonotype is large. The missing conserved phenylalanine or tryptophan at the end of this CDR3 makes a read error likely. No DNA is shown, since the ends of the CDR3 on it are uncertain; the CDR3 is the one TCRdb lists. CDR3: CAWSVQGEILY. The chain joins TRBV30 to TRBJ1-2; TRBD1 is the table's D call, not checked against the DNA. Germline V CDR1 and CDR2: GTSNPN, SVGIG (reference sequence). The CDR3 is 11 amino acids in total, end residues counted.

This clonotype was found a few times. CDR3 bases: TGTGCCAGCAGTTACTCAAGGTGGTTGGCCACTGAAGCTTTCTTT. It encodes CASSYSRWLATEAFF. The V call is TRBV6-5, the J call TRBJ1-1; D ambiguous. Germline CDR1 is MNHEY and CDR2 is SVGAGI. V dropped 0 bases and J dropped 4 bases, with 12 bases sitting between them. The CDR3 spans 15 residues.

The chain has TRBV20-1 and TRBJ2-5; the D gene is possibly TRBD2 (6 bases). CDR1 is DFQATT, CDR2 SNEGSKA, per germline (reference sequence). The CDR3 has 13 amino acids. The V and J ends lost 2 bases and 9 bases respectively, with 16 bases between them. The CDR3 DNA follows: TGCAGTGCTAGACAACTAGCTACAGAATCCCAGTACTTC. Translation gives CSARQLATESQYF.

The gene calls are TRBV27 and TRBJ1-1, with unresolved D. The CDR3 extends over 13 amino acids. Germline CDR1 MNHEY, CDR2 SMNVEV (reference sequence). V was trimmed by 3 bases and J by 2 bases, leaving 7 bases between them. The CDR3 region is CASSFRGNTEAFF. As DNA, the CDR3 is TGTGCCAGCAGTTTTCGGGGTAACACTGAAGCTTTCTTT.

This clonotype was seen a handful of times. The chain recombines TRBV6-5 with TRBJ1-2; D call uncertain. Germline CDR1 MNHEY, CDR2 SVGAGI. Trimming took off 6 bases at V and 3 bases at J, with 14 bases between the two ends. This CDR3 has 14 amino acids. The CDR3 nucleotides read TGTGCCAGCAGGAATCCGTCCCGATACTATGGCTACACCTTC. This sequence encodes CASRNPSRYYGYTF.

V and J are TRBV29-1 and TRBJ2-1; 7 positions match TRBD2. Trimming took 3 bases from V and 4 from J; bases not matched to a gene: 6. This CDR3 contains 14 residues. Per germline, CDR1 SQVTM and CDR2 ANQGSEA. The CDR3: CSVDGGGTYNEQFF. CDR3 sequence (DNA): TGCAGCGTTGACGGCGGGGGTACATACAATGAGCAGTTCTTC.

The rearrangement uses TRBV10-1 and TRBJ2-1, with D tentatively TRBD1 (5 bases). V was pared by 3 bases and J by 5 bases, with 14 bases between. The CDR3 is made up of 15 amino acids. Germline CDR1 is WNHNN and CDR2 is SYGVQD (reference sequence). The CDR3 nucleotides are TGCGCCAGCAGTGAAGCAGGGTTGCGAGACAATGAGCAGTTCTTC. This sequence encodes CASSEAGLRDNEQFF.

This chain connects TRBV5-1 to TRBJ1-2, with 10 nucleotides matching TRBD1. CDR3 length: 15 residues. The ends lost 4 bases at V and 2 bases at J; junction bases unmatched: 5. Germline CDR1 reads SGHRS; CDR2 reads YFSETQ. CDR3 in DNA: TGCGCCAGCAGCCCCAGACAGGGGGCCAACTATGGCTACACCTTC. Translating it yields CASSPRQGANYGYTF.

This clonotype is large (0.1 to 1%) within its sample. This chain uses TRBV7-2 with TRBJ1-2; the match to TRBD1 covers 8 bases. Trimming at V came to 0 bases and at J to 8 bases, leaving 5 bases not matched to a gene. The germline V gene has CDR1 SGHTA and CDR2 FQGNSA. CDR3 length: 14 residues. CDR3 in amino acids: CASSLAQGAWGYTF. The CDR3 nucleotides are TGTGCCAGCAGCTTAGCCCAGGGGGCTTGGGGCTACACCTTC.

The table lists this clonotype with a few counts. The chain couples TRBV6-5 to TRBJ2-1; D possibly corresponds to TRBD2 (5 bases). The germline V gene encodes CDR1 MNHEY and CDR2 SVGAGI. This CDR3 has 17 residues. Deletions cut 0 bases from V and 1 base from J, with 13 bases between. The CDR3 DNA reads as TGTGCCAGCAGTTACTCATCGGGGATGGGGTCCTACAATGAGCAGTTCTTC. This codes for CASSYSSGMGSYNEQFF.

The V gene is TRBV5-4, the J gene TRBJ1-1, with TRBD1 as a possible D gene (5 bases). Germline lookup yields CDR1 SGHNT and CDR2 YYREEE (reference sequence). CDR3 length: 13 residues. The V end lost 2 bases, the J end lost 5 bases, and 10 bases lay between the germline ends. For the CDR3, the DNA is TGTGCCAGCAGCTTTGGCCAGGGAACTGAAGCTTTCTTT. As protein: CASSFGQGTEAFF.

The chain has TRBV30 and TRBJ1-6; D might be TRBD1 (5 bases). CDR1 is GTSNPN, CDR2 SVGIG, per germline (reference sequence). The CDR3 length is 13 residues. V dropped 3 bases and J dropped 8 bases, with 11 bases sitting between them. CDR3 loop: CAWRVDSDSPLHF. CDR3 nucleotides: TGTGCCTGGAGGGTCGACAGTGATTCACCCCTCCACTTT.

V gene TRBV12-3 or TRBV12-4 combines with J gene TRBJ1-6, with a tentative D call TRBD1 (5 bases). The ends were cut back, 6 bases at V and 6 bases at J, with 9 bases in the middle. The CDR3 runs to 13 residues. The CDR3 DNA sequence: TGTGCCAGCAGCATACAGGTTAATTCACCCCTCCACTTT. As protein: CASSIQVNSPLHF.

This clonotype came up a few times. J is TRBJ2-7 and V is TRBV7-6; D may be TRBD1 or TRBD2 (5 bases each). The ends were cut back, 5 bases at V and 3 bases at J, with 14 bases in the middle. Germline-derived CDR1 and CDR2 are SGHVS and FNYEAQ. The CDR3 is 14 amino acids. CDR3 amino acids: CASSLQGAFYEQYF. The DNA for the CDR3 is TGTGCCAGCAGCCTGCAGGGAGCTTTCTACGAGCAGTACTTC.

This clonotype was recorded a few times. V is TRBV5-4 and J is TRBJ1-3; D unclear. Trimming cost V 1 base and J 0 bases, with 8 bases left between them. Germline CDR1 reads SGHNT; CDR2 reads YYREEE (reference sequence). There are 15 residues in the CDR3. The CDR3 is CASSLPSSSGNTIYF. The CDR3 bases are TGTGCCAGCAGCTTGCCGTCGAGCTCTGGAAACACCATATATTTT.

The V call is TRBV10-1, the J call TRBJ2-3, with 11 bases matching TRBD2. The V gene's germline CDR1 is WNHNN and CDR2 SYGVQD (reference sequence). J was trimmed by 4 bases and V by 5 bases; bases with no gene match: 5. The CDR3 extends over 15 amino acids. The CDR3 spells CASSRLAGPSDTQYF. CDR3 bases: TGCGCCAGCAGTCGACTAGCGGGGCCCTCAGATACGCAGTATTTT.

The J gene is TRBJ1-5, the V gene TRBV6-9, with 9 bases matching TRBD1. J lost 0 bases, V lost 6 bases, and 9 bases had no gene match. This CDR3 contains 17 residues. Germline CDR1 and CDR2: MNHGY and SVAAGI. The CDR3 reads CASRPFQGQGSNQPQHF. In nucleotides, the CDR3 is TGTGCCAGCAGGCCCTTTCAGGGACAGGGTAGCAATCAGCCCCAGCATTTT.

This sequence joins TRBV7-2 and TRBJ2-3, with a tentative D call TRBD2 (6 bases). The V end was cut by 3 bases, the J end by 9 bases, with 16 bases between. The CDR3 extends over 14 amino acids. Germline-derived CDR1 and CDR2 are SGHTA and FQGNSA. This chain's CDR3 is CASSLSGPLLTQYF. CDR3 DNA: TGTGCCAGCAGCTTGAGCGGGCCCCTTTTGACGCAGTATTTT.